The next 13 T cell receptor beta chains were all read from a single sample in a study of shared clonotypes between healthy human individuals. Sequencing used immunoSEQ multiplex PCR; TCRdb keeps in-frame clones, though not all of them. The sample carries 1.5 million to 2.5 million clones, roughly 94% recorded once. CD45RO-negative, CCR7-selected cells formed the naive CD8 fraction, which excluded terminally differentiated effector memory CD45RA+ cells. Sequencing was done on a sample of naive CD8+ T cells sorted from blood. Every receptor here comes from a man aged 18 to 29 in good health.

This clone occurred once. This chain joins TRBV6-5 and TRBJ1-4; D is uncertain. The CDR3 has 15 amino acids. The V gene's germline CDR1 is MNHEY and CDR2 SVGAGI. Trimming stripped 10 bases from V and 2 bases from J, with 17 bases between. This CDR3 is CATTPVSGTNEKLFF. The CDR3 nucleotides are TGTGCCACCACCCCGGTGTCTGGGACTAATGAAAAACTGTTTTTT.

The chain employs TRBV15 and TRBJ2-1, with D possibly TRBD1 on 5 matching bases. The CDR3 has 15 amino acids. CDR1 is LNHNV, CDR2 YYDKDF, per germline (reference sequence). V was pared by 6 bases and J by 6 bases, with 18 bases between. CDR3 DNA: TGTGCCACCAGTCCCGGACGGGCAAGGGGCAATGAGCAGTTCTTC. Amino acid sequence: CATSPGRARGNEQFF.

V is TRBV19 and J is TRBJ1-1, with a tentative D call TRBD1 (5 bases). Per the germline V gene, CDR1 is LNHDA and CDR2 is SQIVND (reference sequence). Trimming took 4 bases from V and 1 from J, leaving 13 bases between them. CDR3 length equals 15 residues. The CDR3 DNA reads as TGTGCCAGTAGTAACTTACAGGATTGGAACACTGAAGCTTTCTTT. This codes for CASSNLQDWNTEAFF.

The gene calls are TRBV5-6 and TRBJ2-7, with 7 bases lining up with TRBD2. The CDR3 is 15 amino acids. Germline V gene lookup returns CDR1 SGHDT and CDR2 YYEEEE. The trim removed 2 bases at V and 1 base at J, leaving 6 bases unmatched. The CDR3 reads CASSFDGGLSYEQYF. The CDR3 DNA reads TGTGCCAGCAGCTTTGACGGGGGGTTATCCTACGAGCAGTACTTC.

As to this clone: A far larger clone is a single base away, which makes a read error likely. The same CDR3 also results from other DNA sequences found in this sample. This rearrangement joins TRBV27 to TRBJ2-2, with TRBD1 matching over 9 bases. Losses at the gene ends were 5 bases for V and 6 bases for J; bases not matched to a gene: 10. This CDR3 has 16 residues. Per germline, CDR1 MNHEY and CDR2 SMNVEV (reference sequence). The CDR3 coding sequence is TGTGCCAGCAGTCTGACAGGGGGGCGAGGAGCCGGGGAGCTGTTTTTT. The encoded protein is CASSLTGGRGAGELFF.

The J gene is TRBJ2-7, the V gene TRBV4-2, with 8 bases lining up with TRBD1. The CDR3 runs to 20 residues. CDR1 is LGHNA, CDR2 YNFKEQ, per germline. V was pared by 3 bases and J by 4 bases, with 23 bases of the junction left unmatched. In DNA form, the CDR3 reads TGTGCCAGCAGCCAGTTTTGGGGACAGGAGGGGATTCTTCCTTTATACGAGCAGTACTTC. Encoded protein: CASSQFWGQEGILPLYEQYF.

The V call is TRBV27, the J call TRBJ1-5, with D possibly being TRBD1 (6 bases). CDR1 MNHEY and CDR2 SMNVEV come from the germline V gene (reference sequence). The V gene lost 6 bases and the J gene lost 2 bases, with 14 bases spanning the gap. CDR3 length: 15 amino acids. Here the CDR3 reads CASRPQGIGNQPQHF. In DNA form, the CDR3 reads TGTGCCAGCAGGCCACAGGGTATCGGCAATCAGCCCCAGCATTTT.

The rearrangement joins TRBV11-3 to TRBJ2-5; unclear D gene. The CDR3 contains 15 residues. The V end lost 1 base, the J end lost 3 bases, and 12 bases lay between the germline ends. Germline CDR1 and CDR2: SGHNT and YENEEA. The CDR3 region is CASSLGTDDEETQYF. The CDR3 region has the DNA TGTGCCAGCAGCTTAGGGACGGACGACGAAGAGACCCAGTACTTC.

For this clone: At the DNA level, this CDR3 is encoded by other sequences in the same sample as well. The chain couples TRBV27 to TRBJ1-5; D is possibly TRBD1 (5 bases). This CDR3 spans 14 amino acids. V was shortened by 4 bases and J by 2 bases, with 9 bases between the two germline ends. From germline, CDR1 is MNHEY and CDR2 SMNVEV (reference sequence). This CDR3 reads CASSSVGGNQPQHF. The CDR3 DNA reads TGTGCCAGCAGTTCGGTAGGGGGCAATCAGCCCCAGCATTTT.

The chain combines TRBV7-9 with TRBJ2-7; 9 bases fit TRBD1. V dropped 5 bases and J dropped 7; count of bases not matched to a gene: 12. The germline gives CDR1 SEHNR, CDR2 FQNEAQ (reference sequence). The CDR3 is 15 residues long. The DNA for the CDR3 is TGTGCCAGCAGCAAAACCGGGACAGGGCAGGGGGAGCAGTACTTC. Residues: CASSKTGTGQGEQYF.

For this clone: Distinct nucleotide sequences in the sample also encode this CDR3. This chain uses TRBV11-2 with TRBJ2-1; 8 bases map to TRBD2. V shed 2 bases, J shed 4 bases, and the junction held 4 bases outside the gene matches. Germline CDR1 and CDR2: SGHAT and FQNNGV. The CDR3 runs 15 residues. The CDR3 protein is CASSLLAGTYNEQFF. The CDR3 region has the DNA TGTGCCAGCAGCTTATTAGCGGGGACATACAATGAGCAGTTCTTC.

J is TRBJ2-3 and V is TRBV25-1; D ambiguous. The CDR3 spans 12 residues. The germline gives CDR1 MGHDK, CDR2 SYGVNS. Between the trimmed V and J ends, which lost 10 bases and 1 base, there was a span of 9 bases. Written as DNA, the CDR3 is TGTGCCACCGAAGGTGGCACAGATACGCAGTATTTT. Translation gives CATEGGTDTQYF.

This clone has a single count. The chain uses TRBV7-9 and TRBJ2-1; no firm D call. Trimming removed 5 bases from V and 0 bases from J, with 17 bases in between. There are 17 residues in the CDR3. CDR1 and CDR2 (germline): SEHNR, FQNEAQ (reference sequence). In DNA, the CDR3 is TGTGCCAGCAGCCCCTACGCGTGGAGCAGCTCCTACAATGAGCAGTTCTTC. This encodes CASSPYAWSSSYNEQFF.